Listed below are T cell receptor beta chains from one sample, sequenced in a study of shared clonotypes between healthy human individuals. Only in-frame clones appear in the TCRdb table, and some are missing; sequencing was by immunoSEQ multiplex PCR. In the table there are hundreds of thousands of clones, around 78% of which are singletons. The sample was PBMCs. The receptor set was obtained from a woman between 40 and 55 years old in good health. Some clones in this sample may be carry-over from other donors' samples. The CDR3 runs from the conserved cysteine through the conserved F or W. A D gene is named only where the DNA matches it firmly. Only part of the rows carry a size: once, few, many, or a class if the clone is expanded.

CDR3,DNA,D,J,size,V
CASSPQAGGGETQYF,TGCGCCAGCAGCCCCCAAGCAGGGGGCGGGGAGACCCAGTACTTC,TRBD1,TRBJ2-5,NA,TRBV5-1
CASSLSTLGNYEQYF,TGTGCCAGCAGTTTATCTACGCTCGGCAACTACGAGCAGTACTTC,NA,TRBJ2-7,NA,TRBV27
CASSYGTGGPGNTIYF,TGTGCCAGCAGTTACGGGACAGGGGGCCCTGGAAACACCATATATTTT,TRBD1,TRBJ1-3,NA,TRBV6-5
CASSVDPGGTQYF,TGTGCCAGCAGTGTGGACCCGGGGGGGACCCAGTACTTC,TRBD2,TRBJ2-5,NA,TRBV2
CASSERLAAYNEQFF,TGTGCCAGCAGCGAACGACTAGCTGCCTACAATGAGCAGTTCTTC,TRBD2,TRBJ2-1,NA,TRBV6-5
CASSVARGRDDTQYF,TGTGCCAGCAGCGTAGCTCGAGGGCGGGACGATACGCAGTATTTT,NA,TRBJ2-3,few,TRBV9
CASSPGWISGANVLTF,TGCGCCAGCAGCCCGGGGTGGATCTCTGGGGCCAACGTCCTGACTTTC,NA,TRBJ2-6,few,TRBV5-1
CSVGRSAANYGYTF,TGCAGCGTTGGACGGTCAGCAGCTAACTATGGCTACACCTTC,NA,TRBJ1-2,many,TRBV29-1
CASSQEGTGGRPEAFF,TGTGCCAGCAGCCAAGAGGGGACAGGGGGAAGACCCGAAGCTTTCTTT,TRBD1,TRBJ1-1,few,TRBV14
CASSLAGTGNNEQFF,TGTGCCAGCAGTTTAGCCGGGACAGGGAATAATGAGCAGTTCTTC,TRBD1,TRBJ2-1,NA,TRBV28
CASSPTGNYGYTF,TGTGCCAGCAGCCCGACAGGGAACTATGGCTACACCTTC,TRBD1,TRBJ1-2,NA,TRBV6-5
CASSGGRLSGANVLTF,TGTGCCAGCAGCGGAGGGAGGTTGTCTGGGGCCAACGTCCTGACTTTC,NA,TRBJ2-6,NA,TRBV28
CASSPPAGNSNQPQHF,TGTGCCAGCAGTCCCCCTGCCGGGAATAGCAATCAGCCCCAGCATTTT,NA,TRBJ1-5,NA,TRBV6-6
CASSSEQGIYGYTF,TGTGCCAGCAGTTCAGAACAGGGGATCTATGGCTACACCTTC,TRBD1,TRBJ1-2,NA,TRBV2
CASSFSGSGSYNEQFF,TGCGCCAGCAGCTTCTCGGGGTCAGGGTCCTACAATGAGCAGTTCTTC,NA,TRBJ2-1,NA,TRBV5-1
CATAGTGGREQYF,TGTGCCACCGCCGGGACAGGGGGACGCGAGCAGTACTTC,TRBD1,TRBJ2-7,NA,TRBV19
CASSTQRRYSYNEQFF,TGTGCCAGCAGCACACAGCGCCGTTACTCCTACAATGAGCAGTTCTTC,NA,TRBJ2-1,NA,TRBV5-5